A selection of T cell receptor beta chains follows, all from one sample in a study of T cells in localized non-small cell lung cancer. Here immunoSEQ multiplex PCR was the method, and the copy in TCRdb shows in-frame clones only, minus some. The table shows more than 30,000 clones, with 88% occurring only once. The source was peripheral blood mononuclear cells, collected before any cancer treatment. All receptors derive from a woman aged 35 to 69 with stage III lung adenocarcinoma. Each CDR3 is given with its conserved first and last residue. A D gene is named only where the DNA matches it firmly. Some rows have no size entry. The others give once, few or many, or a class for an expanded clone.

V	size	J	D	CDR3	DNA
TRBV5-5	.	TRBJ2-7	.	CASSLEQAFRSGEQYF	TGTGCCAGCAGCTTGGAACAGGCGTTCCGATCGGGGGAGCAGTACTTC
TRBV27	.	TRBJ1-4	TRBD1	CASSLSGTVDATNEKLFF	TGTGCCAGCAGTTTATCCGGGACAGTTGATGCAACTAATGAAAAACTGTTTTTT
TRBV7-9	once	TRBJ2-3	.	CASSLTRQRSTDTQYF	TGTGCCAGCAGCTTAACGCGGCAGAGATCCACAGATACGCAGTATTTT
TRBV11-2	.	TRBJ2-7	.	CASSLNPGQSSYEQYF	TGTGCCAGCAGCTTAAACCCGGGTCAAAGCTCCTACGAGCAGTACTTC
TRBV5-4	.	TRBJ2-5	.	CASSLPSRGSGETQYF	TGTGCCAGCAGCTTGCCCTCAAGAGGGTCCGGTGAGACCCAGTACTTC
TRBV11-2	few	TRBJ2-5	TRBD2	CASSFSGGETQYF	TGTGCCAGCAGCTTTTCGGGGGGAGAGACCCAGTACTTC
TRBV28	.	TRBJ2-5	.	CASSLLRTEYQETQYF	TGTGCCAGCAGCCTGCTCCGGACGGAGTACCAAGAGACCCAGTACTTC
TRBV12-5	.	TRBJ2-1	.	CASGPPGTAYNEQFF	TGTGCTAGTGGTCCTCCGGGCACTGCCTACAATGAGCAGTTCTTC
TRBV9	few	TRBJ2-1	TRBD2	CASSVGSGGSYNEQFF	TGTGCCAGCAGCGTAGGGAGCGGGGGATCCTACAATGAGCAGTTCTTC
TRBV7-2	.	TRBJ2-6	.	CASSWTGTARSGANVLTF	TGTGCCAGCAGCTGGACGGGGACGGCCCGCTCTGGGGCCAACGTCCTGACTTTC
TRBV5-4	.	TRBJ1-1	.	CASSLDQYTEAFF	TGTGCCAGCAGCTTGGACCAGTACACTGAAGCTTTCTTT
TRBV4-2	.	TRBJ2-1	.	CASSQGFSSYNEQFF	TGTGCCAGCAGCCAAGGGTTTAGCTCCTACAATGAGCAGTTCTTC
TRBV5-1	few	TRBJ1-1	TRBD1	CASSLEGTGGTEAFF	TGCGCCAGCAGCTTGGAGGGGACAGGGGGCACTGAAGCTTTCTTT
TRBV5-6	.	TRBJ1-5	.	CASSLKSRPQHF	TGTGCCAGCAGCTTGAAATCTCGGCCCCAGCATTTT
TRBV5-1	.	TRBJ2-7	.	CASSSKTGGTRDEQYF	TGCGCCAGCAGCTCAAAGACAGGCGGGACCAGGGACGAGCAGTACTTC
TRBV9	.	TRBJ1-2	.	CASSANLDSLLYGYTF	TGTGCCAGCAGCGCGAACCTGGACAGTCTCCTCTATGGCTACACCTTC
TRBV15	.	TRBJ1-3	.	CATSRGTAEAGNTIYF	TGTGCCACCAGCAGAGGGACAGCTGAGGCTGGAAACACCATATATTTT
TRBV5-1	.	TRBJ1-1	TRBD1	CASGEQGTEAFF	TGCGCCAGCGGCGAACAGGGGACTGAAGCTTTCTTT
TRBV9	.	TRBJ2-5	TRBD2	CASSVASGSEETQYF	TGTGCCAGCAGCGTAGCTAGCGGGAGTGAGGAGACCCAGTACTTC
TRBV7-3	.	TRBJ2-7	.	CASSSFSYEQYF	TGTGCCAGCAGCAGCTTCTCCTACGAGCAGTACTTC
TRBV29-1	.	TRBJ1-1	.	CSVAGELNTEAFF	TGCAGCGTTGCCGGGGAACTGAACACTGAAGCTTTCTTT
TRBV6-1	.	TRBJ1-3	.	CASSEMTVSGNTIYF	TGTGCCAGCAGTGAAATGACGGTCTCTGGAAACACCATATATTTT
TRBV4-1	.	TRBJ1-5	TRBD1	CASSQESTTGGRQPQHF	TGCGCCAGCAGCCAAGAATCTACCACAGGGGGCCGTCAGCCCCAGCATTTT
TRBV11-1	.	TRBJ2-7	.	CASSFFRTSYEQYF	TGTGCCAGCAGCTTCTTTCGGACTTCTTACGAGCAGTACTTC
TRBV9	.	TRBJ1-1	.	CASSVAPGNTEAFF	TGTGCCAGCAGCGTAGCCCCAGGGAACACTGAAGCTTTCTTT
TRBV4-3	.	TRBJ2-7	.	CASSPRAGQGYEQYF	TGCGCCAGCAGCCCCCGCGCGGGGCAAGGGTACGAGCAGTACTTC
TRBV7-2	.	TRBJ1-1	.	CASSFFTNTEAFF	TGTGCCAGCAGCTTTTTCACGAACACTGAAGCTTTCTTT
TRBV19	.	TRBJ1-5	.	CASSMGGWNQPQHF	TGTGCCAGTAGTATGGGGGGTTGGAATCAGCCCCAGCATTTT